A single sample is the source of the 2 T cell receptor beta chains below, sequenced in a study of blood T cells in healthy people across ages. Combining a sample-barcoded 5' primer with a J-beta primer mix, a second PCR ran for about 6 to 11 cycles. TCRdb ran MiXCR on the 5' RACE reads and lists one entry per CDR3 protein. The table includes some 920,000 distinct CDR3 sequences, roughly 51% detected once. Sequenced input: blood. These receptors were taken from a woman aged 60 to 75 in good health.

The rearrangement links TRBV29-1 to TRBJ2-1; TRBD1 aligns across 8 bases. This CDR3 comprises 14 residues. V lost 5 bases, J lost 0 bases, and 3 bases stayed unmatched. Per germline, CDR1 SQVTM and CDR2 ANQGSEA. The chain's CDR3 is CSVRQGTSYNEQFF. The CDR3 DNA reads TGCAGCGTTAGACAGGGGACCTCCTACAATGAGCAGTTCTTC.

J is TRBJ1-5 and V is TRBV7-2, with no clear D. CDR3 length: 15 residues. V shed 1 base and J shed 4 bases, with 11 bases lying between them. Germline V CDR1 and CDR2: SGHTA, FQGNSA. The CDR3 loop is CASSLDGGRNQPQHF. The CDR3 bases are TGTGCCAGCAGCTTAGATGGAGGGCGAAATCAGCCCCAGCATTTT.